Detailed here is one T cell receptor beta chain. The target of this receptor is not known. Nothing much larger sits one base from this clone, and base qualities are not available. The germline V gene (reference sequence) supplies CDR1 WNHNN and CDR2 SYGVQD. From cysteine to phenylalanine, the CDR3 is 13 amino acids long. The kept DNA is CDR3 alone, 39 bases in frame from the first base. The germline V and J ends show losses of 5 bases and 9 bases respectively, and no gene match explains 5 bases of the junction. The donors belonged to the validation cohort of around 130 subjects, which was separate from the roughly 670-subject first cohort. Library preparation was by the immunoSEQ multiplex PCR assay. The original pipeline was this. A statistical classification framework was built to diagnose cytomegalovirus status from the catalog of TCR beta chain sequences. TCRdb holds this immuneACCESS table with in-frame rearrangements only. Some clones are missing; in checked studies, unresolved V genes explain under half, and the rest has no known cause. V, J and clone size are those of that table, while D and trimming were read from the DNA. Recorded for this sample are tens of thousands of clones; approximately 95% of them occurred a single time. The ten largest make up around 2.1% of the sample.

This sample was taken from a study of cytomegalovirus exposure and HLA in healthy donors (dated by TCRdb to about 2017). For the wider study: According to a later analysis, one platform produced both the roughly 110 validation repertoires and the 730 or so repertoires of the first cohort. The aim of the study was to test whether cataloging public T cell receptors could identify signatures of past pathogen exposure. In addition to the first cohort of 666 subjects, a separate validation cohort of approximately 130 different subjects was used. High-throughput TCR immunosequencing, statistical association of individual TCRs with disease status, and machine learning were combined to predict cytomegalovirus infection status.

Study-level results and caveats: The study gave a list of 150 to 200 TCR beta chains associated with cytomegalovirus. In a later analysis, TCRs clustered in the first cohort were found to also tend to co-occur in the roughly 110 validation repertoires, with 94% of cluster scores above 0. Across donors, most TCR sequences were observed very rarely, whereas some public TCRs were present in many individuals. Cytomegalovirus status was reported to be diagnosed by the classifier with high specificity and sensitivity in both the original and validation cohorts. It was suggested by the authors that the approach could potentially be generalized to other disease states and immunological phenotypes. A few of the identified cytomegalovirus-associated TCR beta chains were confirmed in vitro to be specific for cytomegalovirus antigens. A later analysis lacked HLA typing for the validation cohort, so it scored co-occurrence in that cohort across all 130 or so repertoires.

The rearranged segments are TRBV10-1 and TRBJ2-1, with 9 middle bases fitting TRBD2. Material: PBMCs. The TCR was taken from a woman between 18 and 30 years old in good health and CMV-seronegative. The nucleotide sequence is given as TGCGCCAGCAGTCCAGCGGGGGGCCTTGAGCAGTTCTTC. Its protein product is CASSPAGGLEQFF.